This T cell receptor (beta chain) derives from a study of blood T cell repertoires in COVID-19. There are 15 residues in the CDR3. Germline-derived CDR1 and CDR2 are MDHEN and SYDVKM. The trim removed 5 bases at V and 7 bases at J, leaving 13 bases unmatched. The repertoire was sequenced with immunoSEQ multiplex PCR; TCRdb's copy has only in-frame clones and lacks some. This table has nearly 250,000 clones, about 89% appearing once. This chain uses TRBV28 with TRBJ2-7, with TRBD1 matching over 8 bases. Sequenced input: peripheral blood. The TCR originated in a woman aged 55-75 years who had recovered from COVID-19. The CDR3 nucleotides are TGTGCCAGCAGTCCACCAGGGGGCCTGTACGTAGAGCAGTACTTC. Its translation: CASSPPGGLYVEQYF.